The TCR beta chain under discussion was sequenced for a study of T cells after yellow fever vaccination. Study context: Each low-cell-number fraction was prepared by means of SMART-Seq v4 Ultra Low Input. Findings of the study overall: FACS-sorted repertoires could harbor abundant contaminating bulk-population clonotypes.

A note on this clonotype: Its antigen is still unknown.

Germline CDR1 reads LGHNA; CDR2 reads YSLEER. The CDR3 is 17 residues long. Trimming shortened V by 3 bases and J by 1 base, and 13 bases separated the two germline ends. TCRdb fed the 5' RACE reads into MiXCR, producing one record per CDR3 protein. The sample shows 150,000 to 200,000 distinct CDR3 sequences, 9.5% to 11% of them seen only once. This rearrangement joins TRBV4-3 to TRBJ2-6, with a possible D match to TRBD1 (5 bases). The origin of this receptor is a man between 18 and 35 years old who received the YFV17D yellow fever vaccine. The input for sequencing was CD8+ T cells sorted from PBMCs, taken 15 days after the yellow fever booster vaccination. CDR3 sequence reads: CASSQGTSGSGANVLTF. The CDR3 DNA reads as TGCGCCAGCAGCCAGGGTACCTCAGGGTCTGGGGCCAACGTCCTGACTTTC.